This T cell receptor (beta chain) was identified during a study of T-cell reconstitution after alpha-beta-depleted transplantation in children. Study conclusions and caveats: For some patients, TCRbeta diversity was high at day 60 because of recipient T cells and thymic progenitors that survived. Reports say that about two months after transplant, the alpha-beta T cells came out of several hundred graft clones that had expanded. One year after transplant, T-cell counts and diversity came mostly from newly produced T cells.

V was pared by 6 bases and J by 8 bases, with 11 bases of the junction left unmatched. The CDR3 loop spans 15 amino acids. Germline lookup yields CDR1 LGHDT and CDR2 YNNKEL (reference sequence). This clonotype has at least ten counts. Its antigen is not identified. Unique molecular identifiers featured in how the TCRbeta library was prepared. In TCRdb, the PCR reads were re-called with MiXCR into one record per CDR3 protein. Of about 3,300 distinct CDR3 sequences in the sample, 28% were seen once. The sequence derives from a male patient aged 2 to 9 who had a stem cell transplant for acute myeloid leukemia, so the T cells may come from the graft donor. V is TRBV3-1 and J is TRBJ1-4; 8 nucleotides agree with TRBD1. Source: PBMCs, mostly from graft donor cells, taken 60 days after TCRalphabeta/CD19-depleted stem cell transplant. CDR3 sequence reads: CASSLTTGVKEKLFF. The CDR3 DNA is TGTGCCAGCAGTCTTACGACAGGGGTAAAAGAAAAACTGTTTTTT. The whole variable domain, remainder taken from reference TRBV3-1 and TRBJ1-4, is DTAVSQTPKYLVTQMGNDKSIKCEQNLGHDTMYWYKQDSKKFLKIMFSYNNKELIINETVPNRFSPKSPDKAHLNLHINSLELGDSAVYFCASSLTTGVKEKLFFGSGTQLSVL.